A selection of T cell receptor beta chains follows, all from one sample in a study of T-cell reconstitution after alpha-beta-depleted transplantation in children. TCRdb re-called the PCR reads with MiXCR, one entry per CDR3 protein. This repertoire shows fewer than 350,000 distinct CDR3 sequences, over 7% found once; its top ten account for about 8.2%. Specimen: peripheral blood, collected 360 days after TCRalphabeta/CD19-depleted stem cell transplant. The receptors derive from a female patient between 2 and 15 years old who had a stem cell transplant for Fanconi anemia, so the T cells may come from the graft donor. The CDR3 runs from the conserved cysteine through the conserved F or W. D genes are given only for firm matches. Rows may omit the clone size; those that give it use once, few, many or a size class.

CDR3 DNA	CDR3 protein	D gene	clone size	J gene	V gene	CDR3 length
TGCAGCGTCGGGGGTGCGACAGATACGCAGTATTTT	CSVGGATDTQYF	-	many	TRBJ2-3	TRBV29-1	12
TGTGCCACCAGCGCGACATGGAACACTGAAGCTTTCTTT	CATSATWNTEAFF	-	few	TRBJ1-1	TRBV15	13
TGTGCCAGCAGTTTGGGTGGGGGGCTAGGGGCTTTCTTT	CASSLGGGLGAFF	-	many	TRBJ1-1	TRBV12-3/TRBV12-4	13
TGTGCCAGCAGCTTTAGTGGGAGAAGGAGCGGGGAGCTGTTTTTT	CASSFSGRRSGELFF	-	many	TRBJ2-2	TRBV7-3	15
TGTGCCAGCAGTTTAGCGAGAACTAGCGGGGGTATCGCCGGGGAGCTGTTTTTT	CASSLARTSGGIAGELFF	TRBD2	few	TRBJ2-2	TRBV12-3/TRBV12-4	18
TGTGCCAGCAGCTTCACTTACCCCGTAGATACGCAGTATTTT	CASSFTYPVDTQYF	-	many	TRBJ2-3	TRBV7-2	14
TGTGCCAGCAGCTCGAAAACAGGGATAGAGACCCAGTACTTC	CASSSKTGIETQYF	-	-	TRBJ2-5	TRBV11-2	14
TGTGCCAGCAGGAGGAGCGGGGGGACCGGGGAGCTGTTTTTT	CASRRSGGTGELFF	TRBD2	-	TRBJ2-2	TRBV12-3/TRBV12-4	14
TGCAGTGCTGGACAGAAAGAGACCCAGTACTTC	CSAGQKETQYF	-	-	TRBJ2-5	TRBV20-1	11
TGTGCCATTTTACCCACAGGGGGCGCCCCGAGCTCCTACGAGCAGTACTTC	CAILPTGGAPSSYEQYF	TRBD1	-	TRBJ2-7	TRBV2	17
TGTGCCAGCAGCTTAGGGGAACTTAGCAATCAGCCCCAGCATTTT	CASSLGELSNQPQHF	-	many	TRBJ1-5	TRBV7-9	15
TGTGCCATCAGTGTGACAACTAGCGGGTTCACAGATACGCAGTATTTT	CAISVTTSGFTDTQYF	TRBD2	many	TRBJ2-3	TRBV10-3	16
TGTGCCAGCAGCAGAACTAGCGGGAGAAACATTCAGTACTTC	CASSRTSGRNIQYF	-	many	TRBJ2-4	TRBV21-1	14
TGCGCCAGCAGAAGACAGGGGCAAAACATTCAGTACTTC	CASRRQGQNIQYF	TRBD1	-	TRBJ2-4	TRBV23-1	13
TGTGCCAGCAGCTTAGGGGTGGAGAACTATGGCTACACCTTC	CASSLGVENYGYTF	-	many	TRBJ1-2	TRBV7-2	14
TGTGCCAGCAGCCTCGGACACACGGATAGGGAGACCCAGTACTTC	CASSLGHTDRETQYF	-	many	TRBJ2-5	TRBV7-9	15
TGTGCCAGTAGTATAGACGGGGGGCTTGAAGGGACCCAGTACTTC	CASSIDGGLEGTQYF	-	-	TRBJ2-5	TRBV19	15
TGTGCCAGCATGATACAGGGGGCAGAGACCCAGTACTTC	CASMIQGAETQYF	TRBD1	few	TRBJ2-5	TRBV28	13
TGTGCCAGTAGCCCCCAGGGACAGGGTAAAAACATTCAGTACTTC	CASSPQGQGKNIQYF	TRBD1	few	TRBJ2-4	TRBV19	15
TGCAGTGCTAGAGATCTCGGGGGAGTCTCCTACAATGAGCAGTTCTTC	CSARDLGGVSYNEQFF	-	many	TRBJ2-1	TRBV20-1	16
TGCGCCAGCAGCACCGGGACAGCCCTGAACACCGGGGAGCTGTTTTTT	CASSTGTALNTGELFF	TRBD1	many	TRBJ2-2	TRBV5-1	16
TGCGCCAGCAGCTCCTCTAGCGGGGGGGAGACCCAGTACTTC	CASSSSSGGETQYF	TRBD2	few	TRBJ2-5	TRBV5-1	14
TGTGCCAGCAGTTTGTCGGACCCGGGACAGGGGTTCTACGAGCAGTACTTC	CASSLSDPGQGFYEQYF	TRBD1	many	TRBJ2-7	TRBV27	17
TGCAGTGCTCTCCGGACAGCACACAATGAGCAGTTCTTC	CSALRTAHNEQFF	-	many	TRBJ2-1	TRBV20-1	13
TGTGCCAGCAGCTTAGCGGTGGTGGGGGGAGGCACTGAAGCTTTCTTT	CASSLAVVGGGTEAFF	-	-	TRBJ1-1	TRBV7-6	16
TGTGCCAGCAGTTCTCGGGACAGATACAATCAGCCCCAGCATTTT	CASSSRDRYNQPQHF	TRBD1	-	TRBJ1-5	TRBV28	15